In this sample, the clone carrying this TCR beta chain turned up a few times. Its cognate antigen is unknown. The data were taken from a study of human T cells and chemical hapten exposure. Across the study: Investigators sensitized about 2 cm by about 2 cm of upper inner arm skin with 2% DPC. Patients were given diphenylcyclopropenone on the scalp weekly across the approximately 25-week study.

Whole-study findings and limits: With alopecia, donors may have immune responses unlike healthy people's. Significantly more large CDR3 similarity clusters were formed by expanded TCRs than by controls.

As for time point: patch test 1, 2 weeks after DPC sensitization. Regarding treatment: therapeutic diphenylcyclopropenone sensitization with weekly scalp DPC. TCRdb processed the RACE reads anew with MiXCR; each CDR3 protein has one entry. The sample holds approximately 100,000 distinct CDR3 sequences, roughly 9.6% seen once. Germline CDR1 reads DFQATT; CDR2 reads SNEGSKA (reference sequence). J was trimmed by 5 bases and V by 5 bases; bases with no gene match: 12. The CDR3 loop spans 15 amino acids. The TCR comes from a woman between 35 and 50 years old with alopecia areata. Some clones in this sample may be carry-over from other donors' samples. The V and J genes are TRBV20-1 and TRBJ2-7; TRBD1 matches 10 bases. The input for sequencing was whole blood, taken in connection with sensitization to the hapten diphenylcyclopropenone (DPC). The CDR3 nucleotides read TGCAGTGCTCGTTCCCGGGACAGGGGAGGCCACGAGCAGTACTTC. Its protein product is CSARSRDRGGHEQYF.